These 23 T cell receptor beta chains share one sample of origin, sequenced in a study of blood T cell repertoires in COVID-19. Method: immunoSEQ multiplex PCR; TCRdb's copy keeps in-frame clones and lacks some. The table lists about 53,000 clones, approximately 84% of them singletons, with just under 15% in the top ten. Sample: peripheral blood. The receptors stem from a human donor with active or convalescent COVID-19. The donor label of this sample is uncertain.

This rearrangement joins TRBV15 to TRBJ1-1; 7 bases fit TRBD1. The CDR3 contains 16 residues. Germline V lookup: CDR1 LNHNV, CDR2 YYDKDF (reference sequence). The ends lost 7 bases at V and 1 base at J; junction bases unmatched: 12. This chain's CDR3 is CATTVGTALENTEAFF. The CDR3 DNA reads TGTGCCACCACCGTAGGGACAGCATTGGAGAACACTGAAGCTTTCTTT.

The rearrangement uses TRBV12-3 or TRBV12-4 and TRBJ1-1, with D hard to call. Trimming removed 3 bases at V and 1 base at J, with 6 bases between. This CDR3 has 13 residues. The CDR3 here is CASSFGGNTEAFF. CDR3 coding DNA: TGTGCCAGCAGTTTCGGTGGGAACACTGAAGCTTTCTTT.

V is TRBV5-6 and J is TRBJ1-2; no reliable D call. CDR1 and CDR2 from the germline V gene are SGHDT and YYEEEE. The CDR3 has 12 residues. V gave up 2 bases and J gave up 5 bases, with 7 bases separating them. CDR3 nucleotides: TGTGCCAGCAGCTTAAGGGAGTATGGCTACACCTTC. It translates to CASSLREYGYTF.

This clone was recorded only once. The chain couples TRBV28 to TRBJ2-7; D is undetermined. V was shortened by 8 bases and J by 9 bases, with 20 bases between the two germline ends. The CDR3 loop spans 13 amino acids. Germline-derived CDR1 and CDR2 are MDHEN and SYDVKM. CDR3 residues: CASCNQAIDMQYF. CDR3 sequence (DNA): TGTGCCAGCTGTAACCAAGCTATTGATATGCAGTACTTC.

In DNA form, the CDR3 reads TGTGCCACCAGCAGGGGACTAGCGGGTGGATTGGATGAGCAGTTCTTC. Amino acids: CATSRGLAGGLDEQFF. V usage is TRBV15 and J usage is TRBJ2-1, with 12 bases aligning to TRBD2. This CDR3 has 16 residues. Germline V CDR1 and CDR2: LNHNV, YYDKDF (reference sequence). Germline trimming cut 3 bases from V and 8 bases from J; bases unmatched to any gene: 8.

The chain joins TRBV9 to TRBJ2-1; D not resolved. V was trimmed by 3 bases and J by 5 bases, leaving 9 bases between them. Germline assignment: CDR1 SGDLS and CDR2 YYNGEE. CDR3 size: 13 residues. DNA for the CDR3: TGTGCCAGCAGCGGCGCGTACCACAATGAGCAGTTCTTC. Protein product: CASSGAYHNEQFF.

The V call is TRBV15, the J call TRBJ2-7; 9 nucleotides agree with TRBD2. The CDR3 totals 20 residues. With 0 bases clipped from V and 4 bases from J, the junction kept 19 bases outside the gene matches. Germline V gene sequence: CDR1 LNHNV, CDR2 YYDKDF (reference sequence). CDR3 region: CATSRDGGGRLREGRYEQYF. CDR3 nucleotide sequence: TGTGCCACCAGCAGAGATGGAGGGGGCCGGTTGCGGGAGGGCCGGTACGAGCAGTACTTC.

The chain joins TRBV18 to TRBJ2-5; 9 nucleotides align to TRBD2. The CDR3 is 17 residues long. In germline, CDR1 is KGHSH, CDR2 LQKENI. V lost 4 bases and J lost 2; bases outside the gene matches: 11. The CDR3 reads CASSRPPRTSEQETQYF. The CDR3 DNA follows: TGTGCCAGCTCACGCCCCCCTCGGACTAGCGAGCAAGAGACCCAGTACTTC.

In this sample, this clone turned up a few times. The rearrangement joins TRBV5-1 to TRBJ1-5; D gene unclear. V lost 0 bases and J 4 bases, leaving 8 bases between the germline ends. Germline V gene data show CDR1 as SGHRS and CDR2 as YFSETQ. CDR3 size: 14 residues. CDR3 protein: CASSLEGGNQPQHF. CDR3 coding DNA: TGCGCCAGCAGCTTGGAGGGCGGGAATCAGCCCCAGCATTTT. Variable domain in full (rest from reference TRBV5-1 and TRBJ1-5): KAGVTQTPRYLIKTRGQQVTLSCSPISGHRSVSWYQQTPGQGLQFLFEYFSETQRNKGNFPGRFSGRQFSNSRSEMNVSTLELGDSALYLCASSLEGGNQPQHFGDGTRLSIL.

The CDR3, as DNA: TGTGCCAGTACATTACAGGGCACCAATGAGCAGTTCTTC. Its protein is CASTLQGTNEQFF. The V gene is TRBV19, the J gene TRBJ2-1; maybe TRBD1 (6 bases). Germline loops: CDR1 LNHDA, CDR2 SQIVND (reference sequence). CDR3 length equals 13 residues. Trimming took off 7 bases at V and 6 bases at J, with 13 bases between the two ends.

The CDR3 sequence is CAWSVRRTDHSPLHF. The CDR3 DNA is TGTGCCTGGAGTGTACGGAGGACAGATCATTCACCCCTCCACTTT. The rearrangement uses TRBV30 and TRBJ1-6; TRBD1 is a possible D gene (6 bases). From germline, CDR1 is GTSNPN and CDR2 SVGIG (reference sequence). The CDR3 is 15 amino acids. Trimming removed 0 bases at V and 8 bases at J, with 14 bases between.

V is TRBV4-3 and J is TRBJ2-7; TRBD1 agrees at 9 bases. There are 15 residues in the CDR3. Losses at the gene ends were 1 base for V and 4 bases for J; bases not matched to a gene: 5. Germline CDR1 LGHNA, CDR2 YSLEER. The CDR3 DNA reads TGCGCCAGCAGCCAAGCACAGGGGGCTCGTTACGAGCAGTACTTC. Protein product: CASSQAQGARYEQYF.

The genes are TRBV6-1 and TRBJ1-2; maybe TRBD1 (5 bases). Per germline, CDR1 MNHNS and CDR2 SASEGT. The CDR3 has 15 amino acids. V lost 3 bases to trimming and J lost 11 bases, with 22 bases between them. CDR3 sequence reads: CASSEVGTAGLGYTF. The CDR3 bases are TGTGCCAGCAGTGAGGTCGGAACGGCAGGGTTGGGTTACACCTTC.

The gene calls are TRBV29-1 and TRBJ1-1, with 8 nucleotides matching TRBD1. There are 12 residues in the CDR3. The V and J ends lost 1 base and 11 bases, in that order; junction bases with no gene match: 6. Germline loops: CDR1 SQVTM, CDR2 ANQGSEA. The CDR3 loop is CSVEVDRVSAFF. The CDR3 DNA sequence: TGCAGCGTTGAAGTGGACAGGGTGTCTGCTTTCTTT. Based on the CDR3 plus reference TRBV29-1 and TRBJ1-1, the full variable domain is SAVISQKPSRDICQRGTSLTIQCQVDSQVTMMFWYRQQPGQSLTLIATANQGSEATYESGFVIDKFPISRPNLTFSTLTVSNMSPEDSSIYLCSVEVDRVSAFFGQGTRLTVV.

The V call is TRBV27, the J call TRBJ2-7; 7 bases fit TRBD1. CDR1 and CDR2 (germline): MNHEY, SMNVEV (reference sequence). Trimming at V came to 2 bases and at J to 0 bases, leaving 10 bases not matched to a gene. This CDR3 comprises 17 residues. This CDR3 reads CASSLKWGQHYSYEQYF. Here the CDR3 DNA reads TGTGCCAGCAGTTTAAAATGGGGACAGCATTACTCCTACGAGCAGTACTTC.

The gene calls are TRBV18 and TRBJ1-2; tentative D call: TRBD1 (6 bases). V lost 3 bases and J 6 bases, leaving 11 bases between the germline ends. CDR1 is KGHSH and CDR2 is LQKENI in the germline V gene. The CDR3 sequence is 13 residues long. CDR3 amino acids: CASSPQGHDGYTF. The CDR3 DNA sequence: TGTGCCAGCTCACCCCAGGGGCACGATGGCTACACCTTC.

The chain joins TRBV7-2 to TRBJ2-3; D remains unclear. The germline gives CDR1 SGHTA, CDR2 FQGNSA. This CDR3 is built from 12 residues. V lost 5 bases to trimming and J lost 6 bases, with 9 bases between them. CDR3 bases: TGTGCCAGCAGCCCCCTCGTGGATACGCAGTATTTT. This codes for CASSPLVDTQYF.

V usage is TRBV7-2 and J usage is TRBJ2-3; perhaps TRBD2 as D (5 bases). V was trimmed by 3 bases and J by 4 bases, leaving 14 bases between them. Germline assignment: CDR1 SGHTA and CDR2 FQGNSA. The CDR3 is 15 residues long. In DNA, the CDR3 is TGTGCCAGCAGCTTGACTCACGAAGCGGCAGATACGCAGTATTTT. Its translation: CASSLTHEAADTQYF.

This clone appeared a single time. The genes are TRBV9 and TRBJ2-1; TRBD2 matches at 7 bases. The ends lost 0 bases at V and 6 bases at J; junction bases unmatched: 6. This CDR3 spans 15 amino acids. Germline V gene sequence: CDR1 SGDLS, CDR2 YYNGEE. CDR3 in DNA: TGTGCCAGCAGCGTAGATCCTAGCGGTATCAATGAGCAGTTCTTC. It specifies CASSVDPSGINEQFF.

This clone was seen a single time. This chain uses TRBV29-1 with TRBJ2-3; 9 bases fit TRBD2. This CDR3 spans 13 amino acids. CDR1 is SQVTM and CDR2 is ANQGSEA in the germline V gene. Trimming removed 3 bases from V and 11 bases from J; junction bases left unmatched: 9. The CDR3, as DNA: TGCAGCGTTGAGCTTTTAGCGGGAGTGCAGCAGTATTTT. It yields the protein CSVELLAGVQQYF.

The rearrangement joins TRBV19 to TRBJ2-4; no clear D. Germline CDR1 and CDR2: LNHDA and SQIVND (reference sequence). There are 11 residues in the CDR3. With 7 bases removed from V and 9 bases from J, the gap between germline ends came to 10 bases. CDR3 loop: CASKAGSIQYF. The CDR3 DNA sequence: TGTGCCAGTAAAGCAGGCTCCATTCAGTACTTC.

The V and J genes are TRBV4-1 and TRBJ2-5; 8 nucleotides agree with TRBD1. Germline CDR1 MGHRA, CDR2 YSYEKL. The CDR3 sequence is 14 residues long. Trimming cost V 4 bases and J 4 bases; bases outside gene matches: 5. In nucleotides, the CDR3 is TGCGCCAGCAGCCCTGGACAGGGAGGAGAGACCCAGTACTTC. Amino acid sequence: CASSPGQGGETQYF.

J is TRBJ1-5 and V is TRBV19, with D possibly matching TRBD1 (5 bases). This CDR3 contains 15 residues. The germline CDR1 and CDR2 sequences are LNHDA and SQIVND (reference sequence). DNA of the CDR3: TGTGGCCGGCGGCAGGGTCTCTCTAGCAATCAGCCCCAGCATTTT. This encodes CGRRQGLSSNQPQHF.